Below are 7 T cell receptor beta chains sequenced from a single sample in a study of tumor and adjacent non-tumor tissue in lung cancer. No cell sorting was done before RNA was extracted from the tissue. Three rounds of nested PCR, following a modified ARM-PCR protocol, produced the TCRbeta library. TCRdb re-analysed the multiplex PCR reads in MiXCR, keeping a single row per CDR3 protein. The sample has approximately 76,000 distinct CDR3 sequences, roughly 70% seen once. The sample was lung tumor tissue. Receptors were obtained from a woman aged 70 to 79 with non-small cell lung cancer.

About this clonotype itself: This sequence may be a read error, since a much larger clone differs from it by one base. The CDR3 protein is CRPVGENEQFF. DNA of the CDR3: TGCAGGCCAGTGGGGGAGAATGAGCAGTTCTTC. The V call is TRBV20-1, the J call TRBJ2-1; the D call may be TRBD1 or TRBD2 (5 bases each). Germline CDR1 and CDR2: DFQATT and SNEGSKA (reference sequence). The CDR3 extends over 11 amino acids.

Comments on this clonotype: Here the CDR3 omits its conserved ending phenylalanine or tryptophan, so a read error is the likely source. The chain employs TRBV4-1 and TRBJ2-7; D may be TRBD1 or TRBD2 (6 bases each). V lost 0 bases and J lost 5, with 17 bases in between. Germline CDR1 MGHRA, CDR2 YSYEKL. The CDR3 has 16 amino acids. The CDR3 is CASSQDLGGRSHEQYL. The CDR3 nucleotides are TGCGCCAGCAGCCAAGATTTGGGGGGCAGGTCCCACGAGCAGTACTTA.

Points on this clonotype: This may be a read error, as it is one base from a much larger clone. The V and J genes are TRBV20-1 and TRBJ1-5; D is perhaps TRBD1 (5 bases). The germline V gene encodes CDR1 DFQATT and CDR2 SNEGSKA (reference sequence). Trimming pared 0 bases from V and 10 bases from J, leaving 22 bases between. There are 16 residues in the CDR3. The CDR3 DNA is TGCAGTGCTAGAGATTCCTGGTCGGGGGGTGGTCATCCCCAGCATTTT. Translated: CSARDSWSGGGHPQHF.

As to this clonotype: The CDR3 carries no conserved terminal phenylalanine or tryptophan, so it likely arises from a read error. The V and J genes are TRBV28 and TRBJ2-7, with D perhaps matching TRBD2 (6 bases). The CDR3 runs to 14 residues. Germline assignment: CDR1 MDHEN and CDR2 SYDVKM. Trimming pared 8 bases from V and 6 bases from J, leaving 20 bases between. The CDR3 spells CASAKAGRTREQYL. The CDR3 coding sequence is TGTGCCAGCGCGAAGGCGGGGAGGACTCGCGAGCAGTACTTA.

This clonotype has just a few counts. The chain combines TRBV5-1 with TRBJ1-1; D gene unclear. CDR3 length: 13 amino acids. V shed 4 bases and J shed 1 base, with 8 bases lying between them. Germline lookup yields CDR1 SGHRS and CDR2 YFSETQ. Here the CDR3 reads CASSEGPNTEAFF. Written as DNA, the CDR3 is TGCGCCAGCAGCGAAGGGCCGAACACTGAAGCTTTCTTT.

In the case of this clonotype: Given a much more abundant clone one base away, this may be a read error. The CDR3 spells CASSWPVGGSPYELYF. DNA of the CDR3: TGCGCCAGCAGCTGGCCGGTGGGCGGGAGTCCCTACGAGCTGTACTTC. The V gene is TRBV5-1, the J gene TRBJ2-7; 7 bases agree with TRBD2. The CDR3 length is 16 residues. Germline lookup yields CDR1 SGHRS and CDR2 YFSETQ.

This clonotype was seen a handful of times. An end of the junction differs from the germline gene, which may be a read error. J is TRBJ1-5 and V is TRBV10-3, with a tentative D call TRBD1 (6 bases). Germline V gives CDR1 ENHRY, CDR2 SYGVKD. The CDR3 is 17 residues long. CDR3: CVISQGLGQGERQPQHF. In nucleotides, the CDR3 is TGTGTCATCTCCCAGGGGTTGGGCCAGGGTGAACGCCAGCCCCAGCATTTT.